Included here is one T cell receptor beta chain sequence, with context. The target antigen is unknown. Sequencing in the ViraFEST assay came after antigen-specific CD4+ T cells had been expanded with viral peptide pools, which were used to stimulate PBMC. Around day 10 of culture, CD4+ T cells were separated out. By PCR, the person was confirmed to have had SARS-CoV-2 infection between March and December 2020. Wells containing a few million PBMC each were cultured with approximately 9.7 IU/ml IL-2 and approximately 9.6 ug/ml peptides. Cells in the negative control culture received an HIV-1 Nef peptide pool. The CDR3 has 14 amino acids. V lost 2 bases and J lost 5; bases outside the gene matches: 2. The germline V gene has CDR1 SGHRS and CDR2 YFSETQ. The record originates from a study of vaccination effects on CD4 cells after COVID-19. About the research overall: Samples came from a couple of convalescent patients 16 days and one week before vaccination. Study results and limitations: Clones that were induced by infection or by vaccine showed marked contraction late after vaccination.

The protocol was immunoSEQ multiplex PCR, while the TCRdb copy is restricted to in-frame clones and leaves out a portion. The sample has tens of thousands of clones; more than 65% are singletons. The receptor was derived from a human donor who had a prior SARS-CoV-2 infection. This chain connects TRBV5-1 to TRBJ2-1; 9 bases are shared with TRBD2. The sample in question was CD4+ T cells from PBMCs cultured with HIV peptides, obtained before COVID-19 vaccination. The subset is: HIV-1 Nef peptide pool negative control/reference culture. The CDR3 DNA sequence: TGCGCCAGCAGCTTAGGCGGGGGGGACAATGAGCAGTTCTTC. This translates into CASSLGGGDNEQFF.